The 10 T cell receptor beta chains given below trace back to one sample, sequenced in a study of T cells in Graves' hyperthyroidism and ophthalmopathy. The CDR3 regions of TCR beta were amplified from RNA transcripts. HTBI primers were used for first-round RT-PCR of the TCR CDR3. TCRdb re-called the multiplex PCR reads with MiXCR, one entry per CDR3 protein. The table shows approximately 490,000 distinct CDR3 sequences, with around a fifth occurring only once. What was sequenced was blood. These receptors were obtained from a woman in her 70s with Graves' ophthalmopathy.

The V and J genes are TRBV7-2 and TRBJ2-2, with D possibly TRBD2 on 5 matching bases. Trimming stripped 6 bases from V and 7 bases from J, with 12 bases between. There are 13 residues in the CDR3. CDR1 and CDR2 (germline): SGHTA, FQGNSA. DNA for the CDR3: TGTGCCAGCAGGTACGGAGCGGTCGGGGAGCTGTTTTTT. This codes for CASRYGAVGELFF.

This clonotype showed up just a few times. This chain joins TRBV20-1 and TRBJ1-5; perhaps TRBD1 as D (5 bases). Trimming pared 6 bases from V and 1 base from J, leaving 13 bases between. The CDR3 length is 14 residues. Germline-derived CDR1 and CDR2 are DFQATT and SNEGSKA (reference sequence). CDR3 in amino acids: CSALSGGSNQPQHF. The CDR3 bases are TGCAGTGCCCTTTCCGGGGGGAGCAATCAGCCCCAGCATTTT.

The chain joins TRBV27 to TRBJ2-5; the D is unclear. CDR1 is MNHEY, CDR2 SMNVEV, per germline (reference sequence). Trimming took 0 bases from V and 2 from J, leaving 13 bases between them. There are 16 residues in the CDR3. Written as DNA, the CDR3 is TGTGCCAGCAGTTTATCGTTTTGGCAGCCACAAGAGACCCAGTACTTC. Translation gives CASSLSFWQPQETQYF.

The V gene is TRBV27, the J gene TRBJ1-1; a weak D match, TRBD1 (6 bases). The CDR3 contains 15 residues. The V and J ends lost 9 bases and 1 base respectively, with 18 bases between them. From germline, CDR1 is MNHEY and CDR2 SMNVEV (reference sequence). The DNA for the CDR3 is TGTGCCAGTCAAACCTCAGGGGTGACGAACACTGAAGCTTTCTTT. Translation: CASQTSGVTNTEAFF.

This clonotype was picked up a small number of times. V and J are TRBV12-3 or TRBV12-4 and TRBJ2-1; perhaps TRBD2 as D (6 bases). V was cut by 7 bases and J by 7 bases, with 23 bases left in between. The CDR3 is 16 amino acids. The CDR3 nucleotides read TGTGCCAGCACCCTAGCGATCGAGGGATTTGTGAATGAGCAGTTCTTC. Translated: CASTLAIEGFVNEQFF.

The rearrangement links TRBV20-1 to TRBJ2-1; TRBD2 agrees at 11 bases. Germline-derived CDR1 and CDR2 are DFQATT and SNEGSKA (reference sequence). This CDR3 is built from 16 residues. Unmatched junction bases numbered 5, after V lost 1 base and J lost 3 bases. Written as DNA, the CDR3 is TGCAGTGCTAGAGCCCCGACTAGCGGGATCTACAATGAGCAGTTCTTC. Its translation: CSARAPTSGIYNEQFF.

The chain uses TRBV18 and TRBJ2-6; a possible D gene is TRBD2 (5 bases). The CDR3 is 16 amino acids. V gave up 0 bases and J gave up 3 bases, with 9 bases separating them. The germline CDR1 and CDR2 sequences are KGHSH and LQKENI. The chain's CDR3 is CASSPPSGYGANVLTF. Here the CDR3 DNA reads TGTGCCAGCTCACCACCGTCGGGGTATGGGGCCAACGTCCTGACTTTC.

The chain uses TRBV29-1 and TRBJ2-1; 12 nucleotides agree with TRBD2. The CDR3 extends over 14 amino acids. V was pared by 7 bases and J by 1 base, with 2 bases of the junction left unmatched. In germline, CDR1 is SQVTM, CDR2 ANQGSEA. The CDR3 DNA reads as TGCAGCGGCCTAGCGGGAGGGTCCTACAATGAGCAGTTCTTC. Translating gives CSGLAGGSYNEQFF.

This clonotype appeared many times. CDR3 DNA sequence: TGTGCCAGCCGGGGGACGAACACTGAAGCTTTCTTT. It yields the protein CASRGTNTEAFF. This chain links TRBV27 with TRBJ1-1; D may be TRBD1 (5 bases). Germline V gene data show CDR1 as MNHEY and CDR2 as SMNVEV (reference sequence). V lost 8 bases, J lost 1 base, and 8 bases lay in between. The CDR3 spans 12 residues.

Ten or more counts support this clonotype. The rearrangement joins TRBV11-2 to TRBJ2-3, with 8 positions matching TRBD2. This CDR3 contains 15 residues. Germline V gives CDR1 SGHAT, CDR2 FQNNGV. V lost 5 bases to trimming and J lost 4 bases; unmatched junction nucleotides: 8. The DNA of the CDR3 is TGTGCCAGCAGCCTCGTCCGGGGGGGGGCAGATACGCAGTATTTT. Amino acids: CASSLVRGGADTQYF.